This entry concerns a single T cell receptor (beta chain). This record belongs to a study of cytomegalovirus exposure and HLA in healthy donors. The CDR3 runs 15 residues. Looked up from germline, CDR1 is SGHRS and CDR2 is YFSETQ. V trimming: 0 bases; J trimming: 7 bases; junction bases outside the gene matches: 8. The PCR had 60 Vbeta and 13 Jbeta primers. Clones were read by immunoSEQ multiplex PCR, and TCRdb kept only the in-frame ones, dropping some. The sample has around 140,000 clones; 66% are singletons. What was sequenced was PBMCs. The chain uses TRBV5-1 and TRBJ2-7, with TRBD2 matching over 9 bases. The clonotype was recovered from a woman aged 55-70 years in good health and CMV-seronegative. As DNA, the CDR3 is TGCGCCAGCAGCTTGGGGGCTAGCGGGGCGAGGGAGCAGTACTTC. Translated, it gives CASSLGASGAREQYF.